These T cell receptor beta chains were read from a single sample in a study of OX40 agonist ivuxolimab in advanced cancers. Assay: immunoSEQ multiplex PCR; the TCRdb copy retains only in-frame clones and omits some. The sample holds about 87,000 clones, just under 90% seen once. The source material was CD4+ or CD8+ T cells sorted from blood, sampled in a trial of the OX40 agonist ivuxolimab. The receptors were sampled from an adult with an advanced solid tumor such as melanoma, head and neck, liver or kidney cancer. Each CDR3 is given with its conserved first and last residue. Each record gives: D gene, clone size, J gene, V gene, CDR3 protein, CDR3 DNA. D genes are given only for firm matches. Not every row has a clone size; where given, it reads once, few, many or a size class.

d_call: .
clone_size: .
j_call: TRBJ2-3
v_call: TRBV28
cdr3_aa: CASSLWGSGSDTQYF
cdr3_nt: TGTGCCAGCAGTTTATGGGGGTCAGGGTCAGATACGCAGTATTTT

d_call: .
clone_size: .
j_call: TRBJ2-3
v_call: TRBV7-2
cdr3_aa: CASSPNPNPDTQYF
cdr3_nt: TGTGCCAGCAGCCCCAACCCGAACCCAGATACGCAGTATTTT

d_call: .
clone_size: .
j_call: TRBJ2-5
v_call: TRBV6-1
cdr3_aa: CASTDSSRTQYF
cdr3_nt: TGTGCCAGCACTGATTCTTCCAGGACCCAGTACTTC

d_call: .
clone_size: .
j_call: TRBJ1-5
v_call: TRBV18
cdr3_aa: CASSPRSIGVDNQPQHF
cdr3_nt: TGTGCCAGCTCACCCCGGAGCATAGGGGTAGACAATCAGCCCCAGCATTTT

d_call: .
clone_size: once
j_call: TRBJ2-1
v_call: TRBV7-9
cdr3_aa: CASSFPQGWGSNEQFF
cdr3_nt: TGTGCCAGCAGCTTCCCCCAGGGTTGGGGCTCCAATGAGCAGTTCTTC

d_call: TRBD2
clone_size: .
j_call: TRBJ2-1
v_call: TRBV5-3
cdr3_aa: CARSEGLAGGRSYNEQFF
cdr3_nt: TGTGCCAGAAGCGAGGGACTAGCGGGGGGCCGCTCCTACAATGAGCAGTTCTTC

d_call: .
clone_size: .
j_call: TRBJ2-7
v_call: TRBV25-1
cdr3_aa: CASSRPGLDEQYF
cdr3_nt: TGTGCCAGCTCACGTCCAGGGTTGGACGAGCAGTACTTC

d_call: TRBD2
clone_size: once
j_call: TRBJ2-1
v_call: TRBV12-5
cdr3_aa: CASGKRGPYNEQFF
cdr3_nt: TGTGCTAGTGGCAAGCGGGGGCCATACAATGAGCAGTTCTTC

d_call: TRBD1
clone_size: .
j_call: TRBJ1-2
v_call: TRBV19
cdr3_aa: CASSISNRGRSGYTF
cdr3_nt: TGTGCCAGTAGTATCTCGAACAGGGGTCGCTCAGGCTACACCTTC

d_call: .
clone_size: .
j_call: TRBJ1-3
v_call: TRBV6-5
cdr3_aa: CASSSSYYSSGNTIYF
cdr3_nt: TGTGCCAGCAGTTCATCTTATTATAGCTCTGGAAACACCATATATTTT

d_call: TRBD2
clone_size: once
j_call: TRBJ2-5
v_call: TRBV7-7
cdr3_aa: CASSLAGEQETQYF
cdr3_nt: TGTGCCAGCTCTCTAGCGGGGGAACAAGAGACCCAGTACTTC

d_call: TRBD2
clone_size: .
j_call: TRBJ2-1
v_call: TRBV4-3
cdr3_aa: CASSRSLAGGYNEQFF
cdr3_nt: TGCGCCAGCAGCCGTTCACTAGCGGGAGGGTACAATGAGCAGTTCTTC

d_call: .
clone_size: .
j_call: TRBJ2-1
v_call: TRBV7-2
cdr3_aa: CASSRGRNYNEQFF
cdr3_nt: TGTGCCAGCAGCCGAGGGCGGAACTACAATGAGCAGTTCTTC

d_call: TRBD1
clone_size: .
j_call: TRBJ1-2
v_call: TRBV5-1
cdr3_aa: CASSPLDRGNYGYTF
cdr3_nt: TGCGCCAGCAGCCCTCTGGACAGGGGAAACTATGGCTACACCTTC

d_call: TRBD2
clone_size: once
j_call: TRBJ2-5
v_call: TRBV5-8
cdr3_aa: CASSPGLAGTQETQYF
cdr3_nt: TGTGCCAGCAGCCCCGGACTAGCGGGGACGCAAGAGACCCAGTACTTC

d_call: .
clone_size: .
j_call: TRBJ1-4
v_call: TRBV5-6
cdr3_aa: CASSLVGAGNEKLFF
cdr3_nt: TGTGCCAGCAGCTTGGTAGGGGCAGGTAATGAAAAACTGTTTTTT

d_call: TRBD1
clone_size: .
j_call: TRBJ2-1
v_call: TRBV2
cdr3_aa: CASSQQGAGNEQFF
cdr3_nt: TGTGCCAGCAGCCAACAGGGGGCGGGGAATGAGCAGTTCTTC

d_call: .
clone_size: .
j_call: TRBJ1-5
v_call: TRBV6-6
cdr3_aa: CASSYAARGSNQPQHF
cdr3_nt: TGTGCCAGCAGTTATGCCGCTAGGGGAAGCAATCAGCCCCAGCATTTT

d_call: .
clone_size: few
j_call: TRBJ2-1
v_call: TRBV6-1
cdr3_aa: CASSEPRWDEQFF
cdr3_nt: TGTGCCAGCAGTGAACCCAGATGGGATGAGCAGTTCTTC

d_call: TRBD2
clone_size: .
j_call: TRBJ2-3
v_call: TRBV2
cdr3_aa: CASSDGGVRDTQYF
cdr3_nt: TGTGCCAGCAGTGACGGGGGGGTACGAGATACGCAGTATTTT

d_call: TRBD1
clone_size: .
j_call: TRBJ2-3
v_call: TRBV19
cdr3_aa: CASSIGDRAWGTDTQYF
cdr3_nt: TGTGCCAGTAGTATAGGGGACAGGGCCTGGGGCACAGATACGCAGTATTTT

d_call: .
clone_size: .
j_call: TRBJ2-3
v_call: TRBV29-1
cdr3_aa: CSVEEGTDTQYF
cdr3_nt: TGCAGCGTTGAGGAGGGCACAGATACGCAGTATTTT

d_call: .
clone_size: .
j_call: TRBJ2-1
v_call: TRBV2
cdr3_aa: CASRQRGDNEQFF
cdr3_nt: TGTGCCAGCAGGCAAAGGGGGGACAATGAGCAGTTCTTC

d_call: TRBD1
clone_size: .
j_call: TRBJ2-2
v_call: TRBV6-1
cdr3_aa: CASSAGDRGRTGELFF
cdr3_nt: TGTGCCAGCAGTGCCGGGGACAGGGGGCGAACCGGGGAGCTGTTTTTT

d_call: TRBD1
clone_size: .
j_call: TRBJ1-4
v_call: TRBV11-2
cdr3_aa: CASSLVRTGNEKLFF
cdr3_nt: TGTGCCAGCAGCTTAGTTAGGACAGGGAATGAAAAACTGTTTTTT

d_call: .
clone_size: once
j_call: TRBJ2-3
v_call: TRBV7-2
cdr3_aa: CASSLSRTDTQYF
cdr3_nt: TGTGCCAGCAGCCTTAGTCGCACAGATACGCAGTATTTT

d_call: .
clone_size: .
j_call: TRBJ1-5
v_call: TRBV15
cdr3_aa: CATSSGSRRQPQHF
cdr3_nt: TGTGCCACCAGCTCAGGGAGTAGACGTCAGCCCCAGCATTTT

d_call: .
clone_size: .
j_call: TRBJ1-1
v_call: TRBV4-1
cdr3_aa: CASSQDSGRGNTEAFF
cdr3_nt: TGCGCCAGCAGCCAAGATTCGGGCAGAGGGAACACTGAAGCTTTCTTT

d_call: .
clone_size: .
j_call: TRBJ2-5
v_call: TRBV18
cdr3_aa: CASSPLEQYF
cdr3_nt: TGTGCCAGCTCTCCTTTGGAGCAGTACTTC

d_call: .
clone_size: few
j_call: TRBJ2-7
v_call: TRBV7-2
cdr3_aa: CASSSRVAVSYEQYF
cdr3_nt: TGTGCCAGCAGCTCCCGGGTAGCGGTATCCTACGAGCAGTACTTC

d_call: .
clone_size: few
j_call: TRBJ1-2
v_call: TRBV18
cdr3_aa: CASSTQGTANYGYTF
cdr3_nt: TGTGCCAGCTCTACACAGGGCACCGCTAACTATGGCTACACCTTC

d_call: TRBD2
clone_size: .
j_call: TRBJ2-1
v_call: TRBV5-1
cdr3_aa: CASSPGTSGGAYEQFF
cdr3_nt: TGCGCCAGCAGCCCCGGGACTAGCGGGGGGGCCTATGAGCAGTTCTTC

d_call: .
clone_size: .
j_call: TRBJ2-7
v_call: TRBV4-1
cdr3_aa: CASSQDYWGAYEQYF
cdr3_nt: TGCGCCAGCAGCCAAGATTATTGGGGCGCCTACGAGCAGTACTTC

d_call: .
clone_size: .
j_call: TRBJ2-7
v_call: TRBV7-2
cdr3_aa: CASSLSRSGQYF
cdr3_nt: TGTGCCAGCAGCTTAAGTCGGTCCGGGCAGTACTTC

d_call: TRBD1
clone_size: .
j_call: TRBJ2-7
v_call: TRBV5-8
cdr3_aa: CASSPGQGISYEQYF
cdr3_nt: TGTGCCAGCAGCCCGGGACAGGGCATCTCCTACGAGCAGTACTTC

d_call: .
clone_size: .
j_call: TRBJ1-4
v_call: TRBV25-1
cdr3_aa: CASSESGAVEKLFF
cdr3_nt: TGTGCCAGCAGTGAATCGGGTGCCGTCGAAAAACTGTTTTTT

d_call: TRBD1
clone_size: .
j_call: TRBJ1-1
v_call: TRBV5-1
cdr3_aa: CASSLTGDSGTEAFF
cdr3_nt: TGCGCCAGCAGCCTAACAGGGGATTCGGGTACTGAAGCTTTCTTT

d_call: .
clone_size: .
j_call: TRBJ1-1
v_call: TRBV19
cdr3_aa: CASSIDGMMNTEAFF
cdr3_nt: TGTGCCAGTAGTATAGATGGGATGATGAACACTGAAGCTTTCTTT

d_call: TRBD1
clone_size: .
j_call: TRBJ1-4
v_call: TRBV15
cdr3_aa: CATSSPGQATNEKLFF
cdr3_nt: TGTGCCACCAGCAGTCCAGGACAGGCAACTAATGAAAAACTGTTTTTT

d_call: .
clone_size: .
j_call: TRBJ1-2
v_call: TRBV19
cdr3_aa: CASTPVINHFYGYTF
cdr3_nt: TGTGCCAGTACCCCCGTTATAAACCACTTCTATGGCTACACCTTC

d_call: .
clone_size: .
j_call: TRBJ2-7
v_call: TRBV11-2
cdr3_aa: CASSLGRASYEQYF
cdr3_nt: TGTGCCAGCAGCTTGGGCAGGGCCTCCTACGAGCAGTACTTC

d_call: TRBD1
clone_size: .
j_call: TRBJ2-5
v_call: TRBV6-1
cdr3_aa: CASNEVGTGYVPQYF
cdr3_nt: TGTGCCAGCAACGAAGTAGGGACAGGGTACGTCCCCCAGTACTTC

d_call: .
clone_size: .
j_call: TRBJ2-7
v_call: TRBV10-1
cdr3_aa: CASMMDADGYEQYF
cdr3_nt: TGCGCCAGCATGATGGACGCTGATGGCTACGAGCAGTACTTC

d_call: .
clone_size: .
j_call: TRBJ1-5
v_call: TRBV6-5
cdr3_aa: CASMRAYNQPQHF
cdr3_nt: TGTGCCAGCATGAGGGCCTACAATCAGCCCCAGCATTTT

d_call: .
clone_size: .
j_call: TRBJ1-6
v_call: TRBV5-6
cdr3_aa: CASSLGRDTPLHF
cdr3_nt: TGTGCCAGCAGCTTGGGAAGGGATACACCCCTCCACTTT

d_call: TRBD2
clone_size: .
j_call: TRBJ2-2
v_call: TRBV7-2
cdr3_aa: CASSPGLAYTGELFF
cdr3_nt: TGTGCCAGCAGCCCCGGACTAGCCTACACCGGGGAGCTGTTTTTT

d_call: .
clone_size: .
j_call: TRBJ1-4
v_call: TRBV5-5
cdr3_aa: CASSLGWGRAGEKLFF
cdr3_nt: TGTGCCAGCAGCTTGGGATGGGGCAGGGCGGGCGAAAAACTGTTTTTT

d_call: .
clone_size: .
j_call: TRBJ1-1
v_call: TRBV28
cdr3_aa: CASSLTPSRANTEAFF
cdr3_nt: TGTGCCAGCAGTTTAACCCCAAGCAGGGCAAACACTGAAGCTTTCTTT

d_call: .
clone_size: .
j_call: TRBJ2-3
v_call: TRBV5-5
cdr3_aa: CASSLGQGPIADTQYF
cdr3_nt: TGTGCCAGCAGCTTGGGTCAGGGTCCAATTGCAGATACGCAGTATTTT

d_call: TRBD1
clone_size: .
j_call: TRBJ1-1
v_call: TRBV5-1
cdr3_aa: CASSLGPGQGGTEAFF
cdr3_nt: TGCGCCAGCAGCTTGGGTCCCGGACAGGGGGGCACTGAAGCTTTCTTT

d_call: TRBD1
clone_size: once
j_call: TRBJ1-2
v_call: TRBV5-6
cdr3_aa: CASSPDRAYGYTF
cdr3_nt: TGTGCCAGCAGCCCGGACAGGGCCTATGGCTACACCTTC

d_call: TRBD2
clone_size: .
j_call: TRBJ2-2
v_call: TRBV9
cdr3_aa: CASSVTPSGNTGELFF
cdr3_nt: TGTGCCAGCAGCGTAACCCCTAGCGGGAACACCGGGGAGCTGTTTTTT

d_call: TRBD2
clone_size: .
j_call: TRBJ2-3
v_call: TRBV7-3
cdr3_aa: CASSAKPGTSGATFSTDTQYF
cdr3_nt: TGTGCCAGCAGCGCTAAACCCGGGACTAGCGGGGCCACCTTTAGCACAGATACGCAGTATTTT

d_call: TRBD2
clone_size: few
j_call: TRBJ2-5
v_call: TRBV6-6
cdr3_aa: CASRIAGGQETQYF
cdr3_nt: TGTGCCAGCAGAATAGCGGGGGGCCAAGAGACCCAGTACTTC

d_call: TRBD1
clone_size: .
j_call: TRBJ2-3
v_call: TRBV5-6
cdr3_aa: CASSSRTGSTDTQYF
cdr3_nt: TGTGCTAGCAGCTCAAGGACAGGTAGCACAGATACGCAGTATTTT

d_call: .
clone_size: .
j_call: TRBJ2-3
v_call: TRBV9
cdr3_aa: CASSDNPYRVPLDTQYF
cdr3_nt: TGTGCCAGCAGCGACAACCCTTACAGGGTTCCATTGGATACGCAGTATTTT

d_call: TRBD2
clone_size: .
j_call: TRBJ2-3
v_call: TRBV9
cdr3_aa: CASSVDPSGYSTDTQYF
cdr3_nt: TGTGCCAGCAGCGTAGACCCTAGCGGATACAGCACAGATACGCAGTATTTT

d_call: .
clone_size: .
j_call: TRBJ2-7
v_call: TRBV29-1
cdr3_aa: CSVTLAPYEQYF
cdr3_nt: TGCAGCGTTACACTAGCTCCCTACGAGCAGTACTTC

d_call: TRBD1
clone_size: .
j_call: TRBJ2-2
v_call: TRBV7-3
cdr3_aa: CASRRDRNTGELFF
cdr3_nt: TGTGCCAGCAGACGGGACAGGAACACCGGGGAGCTGTTTTTT